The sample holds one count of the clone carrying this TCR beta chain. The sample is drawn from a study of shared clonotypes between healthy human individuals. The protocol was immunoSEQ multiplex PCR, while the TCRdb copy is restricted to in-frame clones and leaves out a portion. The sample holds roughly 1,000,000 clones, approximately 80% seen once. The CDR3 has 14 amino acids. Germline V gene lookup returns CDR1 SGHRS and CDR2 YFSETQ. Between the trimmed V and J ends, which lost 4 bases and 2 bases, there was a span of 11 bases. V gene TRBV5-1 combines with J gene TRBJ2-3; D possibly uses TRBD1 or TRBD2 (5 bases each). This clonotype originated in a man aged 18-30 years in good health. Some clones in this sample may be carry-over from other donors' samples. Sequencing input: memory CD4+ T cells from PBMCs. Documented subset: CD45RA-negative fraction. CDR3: CASSTRDATDTQYF. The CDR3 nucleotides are TGCGCCAGCAGCACCCGGGACGCCACAGATACGCAGTATTTT.